Following are 18 T cell receptor beta chains from one sample sequenced in a study of CD8 T cells in ankylosing spondylitis. The study's findings and limits: Apparently characteristic of ankylosing spondylitis blood was a TCR beta motif (eight highly homologous variants).

From the 5' RACE reads, TCRdb called clonotypes with MiXCR, one entry per CDR3 protein. The sample records 450,000 to 550,000 distinct CDR3 sequences, under 5.5% being singletons. Their recognized antigens are unknown. The sample comprised blood, either unsorted or a sorted T cell fraction (not recorded which). Receptors originate from a male donor with ankylosing spondylitis.

The gene calls are TRBV20-1 and TRBJ2-5; D gene ambiguous. In germline, CDR1 is DFQATT, CDR2 SNEGSKA (reference sequence). Trimming removed 0 bases at V and 5 bases at J, with 13 bases between. The CDR3 totals 14 residues. The CDR3 DNA is TGCAGTGCTAGAGATTTGTCGGGCGTGGAGACCCAGTACTTC. This codes for CSARDLSGVETQYF.

Concerning this clonotype: This may arise from a read error, as a much more abundant clone is one base away. This sequence joins TRBV4-3 and TRBJ2-7; D is undetermined. CDR1 is LGHNA, CDR2 YSLEER, per germline. With 0 bases removed from V and 0 bases from J, the gap between germline ends came to 6 bases. This CDR3 has 14 amino acids. The CDR3, as DNA: TGCGCCAGCAGCCAAGATGCGAGCTCCTACGAGCAGTACTTC. Its protein product is CASSQDASSYEQYF.

This clonotype was observed a handful of times. The J gene is TRBJ2-7, the V gene TRBV15; 7 bases are shared with TRBD1. This CDR3 region has 15 residues. Germline assignment: CDR1 LNHNV and CDR2 YYDKDF (reference sequence). V shed 3 bases and J 3 bases; nucleotides not matched to a gene: 8. DNA of the CDR3: TGTGCCACCAGCAGCCCGACAGGGCGCAGCTACGAGCAGTACTTC. Translation gives CATSSPTGRSYEQYF.

For this clonotype: This may arise from a read error, as a much more abundant clone is one base away. V gene TRBV12-5 combines with J gene TRBJ2-1, with D tentatively TRBD1 (6 bases). Germline CDR1 and CDR2: LGHNT and FRNRAP. V dropped 1 base and J dropped 8 bases, with 12 bases sitting between them. The CDR3 consists of 14 residues. The CDR3, as DNA: TGTGCTAGTGGTTTGGCTCCCTACAGGGATGAGCAGTTCTTC. Translating it yields CASGLAPYRDEQFF. The variable domain in full, completed from reference TRBV12-5 and TRBJ2-1, reads DARVTQTPRHKVTEMGQEVTMRCQPILGHNTVFWYRQTMMQGLELLAYFRNRAPLDDSGMPKDRFSAEMPDATLATLKIQPSEPRDSAVYFCASGLAPYRDEQFFGPGTRLTVL.

Worth noting for this clonotype: It may be a read error: a sequence one base away is much more abundant. The rearrangement links TRBV3-1 to TRBJ1-5, with D maybe TRBD1 (5 bases). This CDR3 comprises 19 residues. Germline V lookup: CDR1 LGHDT, CDR2 YNNKEL (reference sequence). CDR3 bases: TGTACCTTCAGGCTGTATGTACTAGGGGTAGGTGATAGCAATCAGCCCCAGCATTTT. Amino acids: CTFRLYVLGVGDSNQPQHF.

The V and J genes are TRBV10-3 and TRBJ2-4; unclear D gene. This CDR3 spans 12 amino acids. Germline CDR1 ENHRY, CDR2 SYGVKD. V gave up 3 bases and J gave up 13 bases, with 13 bases separating them. The CDR3, as DNA: TGTGCCATCAGTGACCCGGAGACACGCCAGTACTTC. This encodes CAISDPETRQYF.

This clonotype was seen repeatedly, ten times or more. V and J are TRBV10-1 and TRBJ2-1, with a possible D match to TRBD2 (5 bases). V lost 6 bases, J lost 3 bases, and 6 bases lay in between. The CDR3 sequence is 12 residues long. Germline assignment: CDR1 WNHNN and CDR2 SYGVQD (reference sequence). Written as DNA, the CDR3 is TGCGCCAGCAGCGACTACTACAATGAGCAGTTCTTC. It is translated as CASSDYYNEQFF.

This clonotype was observed at least ten times. The rearrangement links TRBV5-1 to TRBJ1-1, with unresolved D. CDR1 is SGHRS, CDR2 YFSETQ, per germline. The CDR3 spans 13 residues. The V gene lost 1 base and the J gene lost 6 bases, with 10 bases spanning the gap. The CDR3 sequence: CASSLPGKAEAFF. CDR3 bases: TGCGCCAGCAGCTTGCCGGGGAAGGCTGAAGCTTTCTTT.

This clonotype was found many times. This chain links TRBV25-1 with TRBJ2-1, with 9 positions matching TRBD1. Trimming removed 6 bases from V and 6 bases from J; junction bases left unmatched: 18. CDR3 size: 18 residues. Germline CDR1 reads MGHDK; CDR2 reads SYGVNS. CDR3 sequence reads: CASRDRDPDRGSPNEQFF. DNA of the CDR3: TGTGCCAGCAGGGATCGGGATCCGGACAGGGGTTCTCCCAATGAGCAGTTCTTC.

This clonotype occurred many times. This rearrangement joins TRBV20-1 to TRBJ2-7, with D hard to call. V was cut by 3 bases and J by 1 base, with 16 bases left in between. The CDR3 has 15 residues. Germline loops: CDR1 DFQATT, CDR2 SNEGSKA (reference sequence). The CDR3 is CSARETDLSSYEQYF. CDR3 coding DNA: TGCAGTGCTAGGGAGACGGACCTAAGTTCCTACGAGCAGTACTTC.

This clonotype was seen at least ten times. The DNA of the CDR3 is TGTGCCGCCGGACTAGCGGGTGACAATGAGCAGTTCTTC. Amino acids: CAAGLAGDNEQFF. The genes are TRBV6-1 and TRBJ2-1, with 11 positions matching TRBD2. Germline loops: CDR1 MNHNS, CDR2 SASEGT. The CDR3 loop spans 13 amino acids. J lost 5 bases, V lost 11 bases, and 5 bases had no gene match.

This clonotype was recorded many times. The chain joins TRBV20-1 to TRBJ2-4; D not resolved. Germline V gene data show CDR1 as DFQATT and CDR2 as SNEGSKA (reference sequence). This CDR3 is built from 14 residues. Trimming stripped 0 bases from V and 7 bases from J, with 13 bases between. CDR3 sequence: CSARDALDTNIQYF. The CDR3 DNA follows: TGCAGTGCTAGAGATGCCCTGGATACTAACATTCAGTACTTC.

This chain uses TRBV3-1 with TRBJ2-1, with TRBD1 matching over 8 bases. Germline loops: CDR1 LGHDT, CDR2 YNNKEL (reference sequence). This CDR3 comprises 16 residues. Trimming at V came to 2 bases and at J to 4 bases, leaving 7 bases not matched to a gene. The CDR3 reads CASSQSGQGNYNEQFF. In nucleotides, the CDR3 is TGTGCCAGCAGCCAATCCGGACAGGGAAATTACAATGAGCAGTTCTTC.

This clonotype came up many times. The genes are TRBV20-1 and TRBJ2-1; D is unclear. Germline CDR1 is DFQATT and CDR2 is SNEGSKA (reference sequence). CDR3 length equals 15 residues. V lost 1 base and J lost 0, with 10 bases in between. The CDR3 DNA reads as TGCAGTGCTAGAGCCTGGAACTTCTCCTACAATGAGCAGTTCTTC. Its translation: CSARAWNFSYNEQFF.

This clonotype was seen repeatedly, ten times or more. The genes are TRBV12-3 or TRBV12-4 and TRBJ1-1, with D uncertain. V gave up 3 bases and J gave up 5 bases, with 7 bases separating them. CDR3 length equals 12 residues. CDR3 in amino acids: CASSFGVTEAFF. The CDR3 nucleotides are TGTGCCAGCAGTTTCGGGGTTACTGAAGCTTTCTTT.

This clonotype was counted many times. The chain couples TRBV30 to TRBJ1-2; D gene ambiguous. Germline assignment: CDR1 GTSNPN and CDR2 SVGIG (reference sequence). The ends were cut back, 6 bases at V and 5 bases at J, with 13 bases in the middle. This CDR3 is 12 amino acids long. The CDR3 DNA follows: TGTGCCTGCGCACAGATCTTTTATGGCTACACCTTC. This translates into CACAQIFYGYTF. The whole variable domain, remainder taken from reference TRBV30 and TRBJ1-2, is SQTIHQWPATLVQPVGSPLSLECTVEGTSNPNLYWYRQAAGRGLQLLFYSVGIGQISSEVPQNLSASRPQDRQFILSSKKLLLSDSGFYLCACAQIFYGYTFGSGTRLTVV.

This clonotype was observed many times. This rearrangement joins TRBV9 to TRBJ1-5, with 7 positions matching TRBD1. Germline trimming cut 6 bases from V and 6 bases from J; bases unmatched to any gene: 12. The CDR3 covers 15 residues. Per germline, CDR1 SGDLS and CDR2 YYNGEE. Here the CDR3 reads CASNPEGQSGQPQHF. CDR3 sequence (DNA): TGTGCCAGCAACCCGGAGGGACAGTCGGGTCAGCCCCAGCATTTT.

This clonotype has a count of ten or more. The chain is built from TRBV20-1 and TRBJ1-2, with D possibly being TRBD1 (5 bases). CDR3 size: 12 residues. The V gene lost 2 bases and the J gene lost 8 bases, with 12 bases spanning the gap. CDR1 and CDR2 (germline): DFQATT, SNEGSKA (reference sequence). The CDR3 DNA is TGCAGTGCTAGATCCAGGGTTGGAGGCTACACCTTC. Its protein product is CSARSRVGGYTF.